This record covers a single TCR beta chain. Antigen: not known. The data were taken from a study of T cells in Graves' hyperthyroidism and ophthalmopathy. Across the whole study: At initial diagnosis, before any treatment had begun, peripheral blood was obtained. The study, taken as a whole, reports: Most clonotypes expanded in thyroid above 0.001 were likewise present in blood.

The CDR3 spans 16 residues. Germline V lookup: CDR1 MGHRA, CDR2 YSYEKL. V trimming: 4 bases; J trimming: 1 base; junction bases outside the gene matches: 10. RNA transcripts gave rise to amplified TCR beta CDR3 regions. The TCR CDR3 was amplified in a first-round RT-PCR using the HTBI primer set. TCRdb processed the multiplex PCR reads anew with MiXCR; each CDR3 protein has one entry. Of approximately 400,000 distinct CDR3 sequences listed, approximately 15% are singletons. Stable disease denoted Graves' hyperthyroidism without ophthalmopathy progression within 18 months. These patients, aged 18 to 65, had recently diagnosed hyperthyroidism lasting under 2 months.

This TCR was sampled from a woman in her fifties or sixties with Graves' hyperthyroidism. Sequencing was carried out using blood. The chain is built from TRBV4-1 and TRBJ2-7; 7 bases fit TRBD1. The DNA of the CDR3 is TGCGCCAGCAGCCGCGACCGGGACAGTGAGTCCTACGAGCAGTACTTC. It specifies CASSRDRDSESYEQYF.